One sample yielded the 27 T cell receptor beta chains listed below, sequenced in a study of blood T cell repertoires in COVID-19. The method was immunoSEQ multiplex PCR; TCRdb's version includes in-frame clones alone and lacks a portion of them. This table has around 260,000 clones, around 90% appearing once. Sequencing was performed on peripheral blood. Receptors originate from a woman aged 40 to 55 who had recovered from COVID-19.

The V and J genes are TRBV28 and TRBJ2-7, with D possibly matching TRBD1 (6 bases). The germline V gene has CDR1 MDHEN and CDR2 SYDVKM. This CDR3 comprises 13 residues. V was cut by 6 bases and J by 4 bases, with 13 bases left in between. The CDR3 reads CASSETGRYEQYF. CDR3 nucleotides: TGTGCCAGCAGCGAAACAGGGCGGTACGAGCAGTACTTC.

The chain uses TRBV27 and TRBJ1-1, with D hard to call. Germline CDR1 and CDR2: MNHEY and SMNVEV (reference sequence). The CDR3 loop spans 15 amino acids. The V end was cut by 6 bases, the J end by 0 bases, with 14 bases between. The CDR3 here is CASSPKQYMNTEAFF. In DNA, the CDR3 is TGTGCCAGCAGCCCAAAACAGTACATGAACACTGAAGCTTTCTTT.

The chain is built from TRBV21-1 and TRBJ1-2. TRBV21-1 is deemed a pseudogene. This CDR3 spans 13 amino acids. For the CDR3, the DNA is TGTGCCAGCAGCAAAGGCCTAACGGGTGGCTACACCTTC. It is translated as CASSKGLTGGYTF.

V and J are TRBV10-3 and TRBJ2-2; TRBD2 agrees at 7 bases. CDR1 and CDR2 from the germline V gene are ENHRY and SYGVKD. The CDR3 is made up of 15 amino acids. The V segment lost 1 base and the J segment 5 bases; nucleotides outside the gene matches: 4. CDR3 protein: CAISEWRGGTGELFF. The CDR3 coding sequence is TGTGCCATCAGTGAGTGGAGGGGAGGGACCGGGGAGCTGTTTTTT.

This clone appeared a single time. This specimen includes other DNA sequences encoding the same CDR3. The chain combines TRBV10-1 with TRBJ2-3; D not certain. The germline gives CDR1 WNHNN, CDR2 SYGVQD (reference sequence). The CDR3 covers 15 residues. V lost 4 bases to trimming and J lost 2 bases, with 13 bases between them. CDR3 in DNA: TGCGCCAGCAGTGGCCCTTCAGGTCACACAGATACGCAGTATTTT. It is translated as CASSGPSGHTDTQYF.

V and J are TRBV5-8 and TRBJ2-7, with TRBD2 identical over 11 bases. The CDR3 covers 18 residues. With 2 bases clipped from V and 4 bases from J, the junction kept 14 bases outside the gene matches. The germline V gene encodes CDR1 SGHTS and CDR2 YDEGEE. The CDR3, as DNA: TGTGCCAGCAGCTTTTGGCTATGGACTAGCGGGCATGGGTACGAGCAGTACTTC. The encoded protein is CASSFWLWTSGHGYEQYF.

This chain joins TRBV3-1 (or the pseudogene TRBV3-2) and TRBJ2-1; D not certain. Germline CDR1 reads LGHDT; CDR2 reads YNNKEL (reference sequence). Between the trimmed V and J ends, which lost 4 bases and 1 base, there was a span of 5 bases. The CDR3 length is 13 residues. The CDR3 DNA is TGTGCCAGCAGCCGAGGTTCCTACAATGAGCAGTTCTTC. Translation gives CASSRGSYNEQFF.

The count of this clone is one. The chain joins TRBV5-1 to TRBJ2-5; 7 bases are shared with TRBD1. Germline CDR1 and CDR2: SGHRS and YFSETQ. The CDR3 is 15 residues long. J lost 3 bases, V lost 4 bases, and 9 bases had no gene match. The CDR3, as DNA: TGCGCCAGCAGCCGGACAGGCAGCACCGAAGAGACCCAGTACTTC. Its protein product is CASSRTGSTEETQYF.

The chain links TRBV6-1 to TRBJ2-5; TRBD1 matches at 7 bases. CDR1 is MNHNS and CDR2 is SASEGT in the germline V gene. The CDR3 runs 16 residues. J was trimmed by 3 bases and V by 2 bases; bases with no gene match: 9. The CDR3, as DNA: TGTGCCAGCAGTGAACCAAAGGGGGCGCGGAAAGAGACCCAGTACTTC. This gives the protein CASSEPKGARKETQYF.

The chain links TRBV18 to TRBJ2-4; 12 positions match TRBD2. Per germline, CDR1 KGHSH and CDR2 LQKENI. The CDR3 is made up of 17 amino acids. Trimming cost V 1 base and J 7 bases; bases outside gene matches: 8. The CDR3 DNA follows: TGTGCCAGCTCACCACGGCGACTAGCGGGAGTGTCGAACATTCAGTACTTC. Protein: CASSPRRLAGVSNIQYF.

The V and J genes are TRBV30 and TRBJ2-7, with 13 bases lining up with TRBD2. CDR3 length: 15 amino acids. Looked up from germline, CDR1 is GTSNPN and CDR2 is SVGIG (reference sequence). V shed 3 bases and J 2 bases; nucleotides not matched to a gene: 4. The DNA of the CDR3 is TGTGCCTGGAGCCGGACTAGCGGGAGAGCCTACGAGCAGTACTTC. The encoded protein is CAWSRTSGRAYEQYF.

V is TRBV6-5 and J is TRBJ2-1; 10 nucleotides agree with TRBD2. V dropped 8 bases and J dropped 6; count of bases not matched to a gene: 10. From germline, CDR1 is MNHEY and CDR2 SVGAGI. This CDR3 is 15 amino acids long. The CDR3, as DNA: TGTGCCAGCGAAAGTACTAGCGGGACAAGCAATGAGCAGTTCTTC. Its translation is CASESTSGTSNEQFF.

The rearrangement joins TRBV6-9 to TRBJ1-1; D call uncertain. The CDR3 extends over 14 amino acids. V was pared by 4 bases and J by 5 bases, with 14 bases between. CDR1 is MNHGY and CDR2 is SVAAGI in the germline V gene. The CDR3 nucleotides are TGTGCCAGCAGTTTCCCGACCCGGGGAACTGAAGCTTTCTTT. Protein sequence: CASSFPTRGTEAFF.

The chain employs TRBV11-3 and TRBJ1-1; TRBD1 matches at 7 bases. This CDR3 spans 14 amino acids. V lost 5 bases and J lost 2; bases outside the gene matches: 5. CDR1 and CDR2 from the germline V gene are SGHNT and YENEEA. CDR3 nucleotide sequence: TGTGCCAGCAGCGCAGGGGGATTTAACACTGAAGCTTTCTTT. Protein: CASSAGGFNTEAFF.

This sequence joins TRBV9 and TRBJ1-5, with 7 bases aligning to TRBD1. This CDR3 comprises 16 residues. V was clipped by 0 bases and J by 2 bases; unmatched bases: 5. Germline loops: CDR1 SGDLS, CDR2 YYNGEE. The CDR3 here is CASSVAGQICNQPQHF. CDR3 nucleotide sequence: TGTGCCAGCAGCGTAGCGGGACAGATATGCAATCAGCCCCAGCATTTT.

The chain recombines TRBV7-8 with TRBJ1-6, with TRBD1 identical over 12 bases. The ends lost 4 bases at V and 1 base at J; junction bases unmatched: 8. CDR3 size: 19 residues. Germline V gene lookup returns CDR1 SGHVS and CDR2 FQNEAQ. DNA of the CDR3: TGTGCCAGCAGCTCCCACCGGGACAGGGGGCTGTCCTATAATTCACCCCTCCACTTT. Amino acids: CASSSHRDRGLSYNSPLHF.

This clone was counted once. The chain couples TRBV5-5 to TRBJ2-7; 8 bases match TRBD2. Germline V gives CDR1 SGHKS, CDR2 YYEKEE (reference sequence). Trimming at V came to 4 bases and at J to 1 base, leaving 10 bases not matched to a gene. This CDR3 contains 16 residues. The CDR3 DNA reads TGTGCCAGCAGCAACCCCGGGGGGGGCGGATCCTACGAGCAGTACTTC. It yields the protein CASSNPGGGGSYEQYF.

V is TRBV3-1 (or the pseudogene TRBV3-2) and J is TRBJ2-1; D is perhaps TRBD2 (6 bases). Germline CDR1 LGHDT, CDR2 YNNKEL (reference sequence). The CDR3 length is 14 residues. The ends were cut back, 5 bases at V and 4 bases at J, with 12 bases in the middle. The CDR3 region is CASSVHGTYNEQFF. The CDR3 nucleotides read TGTGCCAGCAGCGTACACGGGACTTACAATGAGCAGTTCTTC.

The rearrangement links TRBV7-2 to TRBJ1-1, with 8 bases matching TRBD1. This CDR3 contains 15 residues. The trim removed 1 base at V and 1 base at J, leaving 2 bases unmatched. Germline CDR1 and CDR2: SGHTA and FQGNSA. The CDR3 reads CASSLVGQGNTEAFF. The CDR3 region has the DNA TGTGCCAGCAGCTTAGTTGGACAGGGGAACACTGAAGCTTTCTTT.

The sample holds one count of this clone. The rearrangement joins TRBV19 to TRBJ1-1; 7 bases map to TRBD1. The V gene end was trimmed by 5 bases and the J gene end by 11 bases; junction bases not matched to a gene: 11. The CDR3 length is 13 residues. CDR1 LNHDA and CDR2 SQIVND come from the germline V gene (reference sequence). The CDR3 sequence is CASSDTGVAAAFF. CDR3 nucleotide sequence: TGTGCCAGTAGTGACACAGGGGTGGCAGCCGCTTTCTTT.

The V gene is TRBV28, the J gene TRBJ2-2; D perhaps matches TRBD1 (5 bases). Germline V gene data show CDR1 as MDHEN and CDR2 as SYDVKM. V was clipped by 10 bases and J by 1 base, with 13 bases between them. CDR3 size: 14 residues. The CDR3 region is CATRRVGNTGELFF. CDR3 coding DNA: TGTGCCACCCGCAGGGTTGGGAACACCGGGGAGCTGTTTTTT.

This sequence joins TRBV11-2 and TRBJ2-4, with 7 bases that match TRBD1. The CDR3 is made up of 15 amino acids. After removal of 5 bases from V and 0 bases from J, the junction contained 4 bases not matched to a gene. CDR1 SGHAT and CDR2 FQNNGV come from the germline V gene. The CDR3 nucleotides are TGTGCCAGCAGCATGACAGGGCTAGCCAAAAACATTCAGTACTTC. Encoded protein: CASSMTGLAKNIQYF.

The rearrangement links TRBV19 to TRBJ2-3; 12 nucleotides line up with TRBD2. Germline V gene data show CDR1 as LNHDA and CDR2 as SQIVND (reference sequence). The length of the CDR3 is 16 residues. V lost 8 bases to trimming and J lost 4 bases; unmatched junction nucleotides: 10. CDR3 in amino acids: CASAGGLAGPPDTQYF. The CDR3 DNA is TGTGCCAGTGCGGGTGGACTAGCGGGGCCCCCAGATACGCAGTATTTT.

This CDR3 is CASSPGVAGVNEQFF. The CDR3, as DNA: TGTGCCAGCAGTCCCGGGGTAGCGGGAGTCAATGAGCAGTTCTTC. V gene TRBV6-5 combines with J gene TRBJ2-1; TRBD2 matches 9 bases. The CDR3 spans 15 residues. V trimming: 5 bases; J trimming: 6 bases; junction bases outside the gene matches: 8. The germline V gene encodes CDR1 MNHEY and CDR2 SVGAGI.

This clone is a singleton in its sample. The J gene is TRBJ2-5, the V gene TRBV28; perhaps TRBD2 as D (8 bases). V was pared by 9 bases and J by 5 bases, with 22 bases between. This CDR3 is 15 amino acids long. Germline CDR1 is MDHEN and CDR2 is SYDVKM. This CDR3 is CASPRGAGGAETQYF. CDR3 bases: TGTGCCAGTCCGCGGGGGGCAGGGGGGGCGGAGACCCAGTACTTC. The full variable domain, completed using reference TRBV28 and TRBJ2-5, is DVKVTQSSRYLVKRTGEKVFLECVQDMDHENMFWYRQDPGLGLRLIYFSYDVKMKEKGDIPEGYSVSREKKERFSLILESASTNQTSMYLCASPRGAGGAETQYFGPGTRLLVL.

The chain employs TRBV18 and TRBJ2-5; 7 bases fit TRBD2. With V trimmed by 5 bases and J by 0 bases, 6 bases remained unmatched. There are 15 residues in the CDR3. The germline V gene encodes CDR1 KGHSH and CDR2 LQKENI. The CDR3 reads CASSALLADQETQYF. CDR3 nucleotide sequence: TGTGCCAGCTCAGCCCTCCTAGCGGACCAAGAGACCCAGTACTTC.

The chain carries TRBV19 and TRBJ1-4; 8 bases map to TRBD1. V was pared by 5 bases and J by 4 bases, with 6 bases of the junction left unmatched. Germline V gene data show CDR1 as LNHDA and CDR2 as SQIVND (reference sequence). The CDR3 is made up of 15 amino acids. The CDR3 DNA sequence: TGTGCCAGTAGTTTTGGACAGGGAGTTAATGAAAAACTGTTTTTT. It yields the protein CASSFGQGVNEKLFF.